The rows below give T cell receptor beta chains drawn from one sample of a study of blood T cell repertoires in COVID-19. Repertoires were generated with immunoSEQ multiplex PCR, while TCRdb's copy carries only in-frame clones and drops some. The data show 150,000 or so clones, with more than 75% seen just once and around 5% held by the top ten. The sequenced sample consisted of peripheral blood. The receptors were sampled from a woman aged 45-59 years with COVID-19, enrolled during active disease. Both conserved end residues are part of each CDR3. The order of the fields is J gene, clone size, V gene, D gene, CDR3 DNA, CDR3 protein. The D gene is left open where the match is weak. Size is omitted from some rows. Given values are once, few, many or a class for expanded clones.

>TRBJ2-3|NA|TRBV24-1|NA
TGTGCCACCAGTGACCCCACTAGCTCCCCAGATACGCAGTATTTT
CATSDPTSSPDTQYF
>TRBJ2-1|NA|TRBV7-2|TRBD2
TGTGCCAGCAGCTTAAGTAGCGGGGGGGTCAATGAGCAGTTCTTC
CASSLSSGGVNEQFF
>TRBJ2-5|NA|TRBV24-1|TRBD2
TGTGCCACCGCAGCGGGGGTGCAAGAGACCCAGTACTTC
CATAAGVQETQYF
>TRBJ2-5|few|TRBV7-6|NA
TGTGCCAGCAAAAACCATCAGGGTGAGACCCAGTACTTC
CASKNHQGETQYF
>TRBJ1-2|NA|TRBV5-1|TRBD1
TGCGCCAGCAGCGAGGGCCAGGGACAGAGGAACTATGGCTACACCTTC
CASSEGQGQRNYGYTF
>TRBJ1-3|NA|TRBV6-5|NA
TGTGCCAGCAGGACAGGTACAGGAAACACCATATATTTT
CASRTGTGNTIYF
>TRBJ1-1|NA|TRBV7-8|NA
TGTGCCAGCAGCTTAATGGGCATGAACACTGAAGCTTTCTTT
CASSLMGMNTEAFF
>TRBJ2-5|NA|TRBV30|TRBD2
TGTGCCTGGATAGCGGGGGGGCCCCAAGAGACCCAGTACTTC
CAWIAGGPQETQYF
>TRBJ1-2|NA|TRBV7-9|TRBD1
TGTGCCAGCAGCTCAAACTACCGGACAGGCTATGGCTACACCTTC
CASSSNYRTGYGYTF
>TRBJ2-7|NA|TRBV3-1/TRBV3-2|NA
TGTGCCAGCAGCCAAGCACAATACGAGCAGTACTTC
CASSQAQYEQYF
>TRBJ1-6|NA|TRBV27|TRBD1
TGTGCCAGCAGTACGGGACAGGCCGGCTATAATTCACCCCTCCACTTT
CASSTGQAGYNSPLHF
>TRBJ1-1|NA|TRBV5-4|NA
TGTGCCAGCTACACAGGGTTCGCCACTGAAGCTTTCTTT
CASYTGFATEAFF
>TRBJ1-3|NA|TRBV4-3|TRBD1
TGCGCCAGCAGCCAAGATCAGGGGGCGGCTAGTGGAAACACCATATATTTT
CASSQDQGAASGNTIYF
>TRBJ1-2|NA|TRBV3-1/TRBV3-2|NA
TGTGCCAGCAGCCAAGATATGGGGCTGAACTATGGCTACACCTTC
CASSQDMGLNYGYTF
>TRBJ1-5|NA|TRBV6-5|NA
TGTGCCAGCAGTTCCCGGGGGGGCGTTTATCAGCCCCAGCATTTT
CASSSRGGVYQPQHF
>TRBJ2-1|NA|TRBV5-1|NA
TGCGCCAGCCAGGGTAGCTCCTACAATGAGCAGTTCTTC
CASQGSSYNEQFF
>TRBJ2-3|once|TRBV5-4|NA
TGTGCCAGCAGCTTGGCAGGTCCTAGCACAGATACGCAGTATTTT
CASSLAGPSTDTQYF
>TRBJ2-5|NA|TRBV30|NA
TGTGCCTGGAGTGTGGGCAACCAAGAGACCCAGTACTTC
CAWSVGNQETQYF
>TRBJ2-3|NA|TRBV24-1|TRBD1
TGTGCCACCAGTCGACAGGGTGGCGCAGATACGCAGTATTTT
CATSRQGGADTQYF
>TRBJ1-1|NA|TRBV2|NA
TGTGCCAGCAGTCTAGAAACGAACACTGAAGCTTTCTTT
CASSLETNTEAFF
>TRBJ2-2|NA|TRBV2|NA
TGTGCCAGCAGTCCCCAGGGGGGCGGGGAGCTGTTTTTT
CASSPQGGGELFF
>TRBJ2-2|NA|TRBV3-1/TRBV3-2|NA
TGTGCCAGCAGATTTAACCCCCAGGAATCCCCGTACACCGGGGAGCTGTTTTTT
CASRFNPQESPYTGELFF
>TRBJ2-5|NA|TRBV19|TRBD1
TGTGCCACCAGTAGGACAGGGGGCGAAGAGACCCAGTACTTC
CATSRTGGEETQYF
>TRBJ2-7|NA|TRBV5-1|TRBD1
TGCGCCAGCACCCGACAGGGCTCCTACGGGCAGTACTTC
CASTRQGSYGQYF
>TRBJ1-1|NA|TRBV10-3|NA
TGTGCCATCAGTGTAGACGGGGGGCCCACTGAAGCTTTCTTT
CAISVDGGPTEAFF
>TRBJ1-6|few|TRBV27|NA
TGTGCCAGCAGACAAACGACACAGTTTTCACCCCTCCACTTT
CASRQTTQFSPLHF
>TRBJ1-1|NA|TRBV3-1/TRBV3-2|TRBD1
TGTGCCAGCAGCCCGAGACAGGGGGCGCATGGCGGAGCTTTCTTT
CASSPRQGAHGGAFF
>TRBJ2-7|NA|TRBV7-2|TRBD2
TGTGCCAGCAGCTCGGGACTAGCGGACTACGAGCAGTACTTC
CASSSGLADYEQYF
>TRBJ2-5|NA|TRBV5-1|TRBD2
TGCGCCAGCAGCCCAGGACTAGCGGAGGAGACCCAGTACTTC
CASSPGLAEETQYF
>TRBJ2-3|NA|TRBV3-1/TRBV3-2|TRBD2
TGTGCCAGCAGCCTAGCGGGGAGCCGTATTGACCCAGATACGCAGTATTTT
CASSLAGSRIDPDTQYF
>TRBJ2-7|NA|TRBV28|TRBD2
TGTGCCAGCAGGCAAAGCGGGGGGGTCCCCTACGAGCAGTACTTC
CASRQSGGVPYEQYF